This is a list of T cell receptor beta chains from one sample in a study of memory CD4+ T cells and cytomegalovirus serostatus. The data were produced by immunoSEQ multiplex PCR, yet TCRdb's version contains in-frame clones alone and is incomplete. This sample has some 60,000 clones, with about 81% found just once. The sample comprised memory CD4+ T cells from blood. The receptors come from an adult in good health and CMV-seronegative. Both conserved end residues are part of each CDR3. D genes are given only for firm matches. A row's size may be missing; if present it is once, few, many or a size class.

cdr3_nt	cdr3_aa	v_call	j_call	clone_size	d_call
TGTGCCAGCAGCTCGCGGGGAGGGCAAGAGACCCAGTACTTC	CASSSRGGQETQYF	TRBV9	TRBJ2-5	NA	TRBD2
TGTGCCAGCAGCCCCGGGACAGGGGTCGACACCGGGGAGCTGTTTTTT	CASSPGTGVDTGELFF	TRBV9	TRBJ2-2	once	TRBD1
TGTGCCTGGAGTGTAGGGACAGGGGTTTACGAGCAGTACTTC	CAWSVGTGVYEQYF	TRBV30	TRBJ2-7	once	TRBD1
TGTGCCAGCAGTTTAGCAAGGGCAGAGGAGACCCAGTACTTC	CASSLARAEETQYF	TRBV27	TRBJ2-5	NA	NA
TGCGCCAGCAGCTTGGAGAGTTGGGGGGACTCGAATGAGCAGTTCTTC	CASSLESWGDSNEQFF	TRBV5-1	TRBJ2-1	few	NA
TGTGCCAGCAGCTTGGGATTGGTGGTTTCCTACGAGCAGTACTTC	CASSLGLVVSYEQYF	TRBV5-6	TRBJ2-7	NA	NA
TGTGCCACCCCGGACAGTCTTACTGAAGAGACCCAGTACTTC	CATPDSLTEETQYF	TRBV6-5	TRBJ2-5	NA	NA
TGTGCCAGCAGCTTGGTTTCGTCCCCCGGGGAGCTGTTTTTT	CASSLVSSPGELFF	TRBV5-4	TRBJ2-2	NA	NA
TGTGCCAGCTGGGACAGGGGGCTTTACGAGCAGTACTTC	CASWDRGLYEQYF	TRBV2	TRBJ2-7	NA	TRBD1
TGTGCCAGCAGCCGATGGGAGACCCCCCATTTCAATGAGCAGTTCTTC	CASSRWETPHFNEQFF	TRBV5-4	TRBJ2-1	NA	NA
TGCGCCAGCAGCAAAGACCCCCTGGGCGCCAATCAGCCCCAGCATTTT	CASSKDPLGANQPQHF	TRBV5-1	TRBJ1-5	NA	NA
TGTGCCAGCAGTCAGGGTTGGGATGGCTACACCTTC	CASSQGWDGYTF	TRBV28	TRBJ1-2	NA	NA
TGTGCTAGCAGCTTAGAGGTCGGGAGAAGCTGGTACAATGAGCAGTTCTTC	CASSLEVGRSWYNEQFF	TRBV7-7	TRBJ2-1	NA	NA
TGCGCCAGCAGCCAAAAGGAGCAACAGAATGAGCAGTTCTTC	CASSQKEQQNEQFF	TRBV4-3	TRBJ2-1	NA	NA
TGTGCCAGCAGCCCGCAACCGGAGGTCCCCTACGAGCAGTACTTC	CASSPQPEVPYEQYF	TRBV14	TRBJ2-7	NA	NA
TGCAGCGTCTATGTGAACAGGGGAGCCACTGAAGCTTTCTTT	CSVYVNRGATEAFF	TRBV29-1	TRBJ1-1	once	TRBD1